The 6 T cell receptor beta chains below all came from one sample that was sequenced in a study of siplizumab effects on memory and regulatory T cells. Sequencing was performed with immunoSEQ multiplex PCR; in TCRdb, only in-frame clones are kept and a portion is missing. The repertoire holds roughly 100,000 clones, with roughly 96% as singletons. Sequencing used naive CD4+ T cells sorted from blood. Every receptor here comes from a human donor in good health.

The rearrangement links TRBV4-2 to TRBJ2-3; D gene ambiguous. This CDR3 region has 14 residues. Trimming pared 5 bases from V and 0 bases from J, leaving 9 bases between. Germline-derived CDR1 and CDR2 are LGHNA and YNFKEQ. Here the CDR3 DNA reads TGTGCCAGCAGCAGACCGACGAGCACAGATACGCAGTATTTT. Its translation is CASSRPTSTDTQYF.

The gene calls are TRBV19 and TRBJ2-1, with D uncertain. V lost 7 bases to trimming and J lost 0 bases, with 19 bases between them. The CDR3 loop spans 17 amino acids. Germline CDR1 reads LNHDA; CDR2 reads SQIVND (reference sequence). CDR3 DNA: TGTGCCAGTAATAACAAAAGATCCCTAAGCTCCTACAATGAGCAGTTCTTC. It encodes CASNNKRSLSSYNEQFF.

The V and J genes are TRBV5-1 and TRBJ2-5; 9 nucleotides align to TRBD1. This CDR3 region has 15 residues. The trim removed 3 bases at V and 4 bases at J, leaving 7 bases unmatched. Germline CDR1 reads SGHRS; CDR2 reads YFSETQ. DNA for the CDR3: TGCGCCAGCAGCTCGACCAACAGGGGGCGAGAGACCCAGTACTTC. Amino acid sequence: CASSSTNRGRETQYF.

This chain connects TRBV7-2 to TRBJ2-7; TRBD2 matches at 10 bases. Germline values: CDR1 SGHTA, CDR2 FQGNSA. This CDR3 is built from 15 residues. Germline trimming cut 5 bases from V and 2 bases from J; bases unmatched to any gene: 6. The CDR3 nucleotides are TGTGCCAGCAGCCGCGGGACTAGCGTTACCTACGAGCAGTACTTC. Translated: CASSRGTSVTYEQYF.

The chain is built from TRBV18 and TRBJ1-1; a possible D gene is TRBD1 (6 bases). CDR1 KGHSH and CDR2 LQKENI come from the germline V gene. The V end lost 3 bases, the J end lost 1 base, and 9 bases lay between the germline ends. There are 14 residues in the CDR3. CDR3 nucleotide sequence: TGTGCCAGCTCACCTGAACAGGGGAACACTGAAGCTTTCTTT. This encodes CASSPEQGNTEAFF.

The chain links TRBV5-4 to TRBJ1-4; 9 bases map to TRBD1. The CDR3 has 14 amino acids. The V gene end was trimmed by 2 bases and the J gene end by 8 bases; junction bases not matched to a gene: 4. CDR1 and CDR2 from the germline V gene are SGHNT and YYREEE (reference sequence). The DNA of the CDR3 is TGTGCCAGCAGCTTACAGGGGGCCCTCGAAAAACTGTTTTTT. Its protein product is CASSLQGALEKLFF.